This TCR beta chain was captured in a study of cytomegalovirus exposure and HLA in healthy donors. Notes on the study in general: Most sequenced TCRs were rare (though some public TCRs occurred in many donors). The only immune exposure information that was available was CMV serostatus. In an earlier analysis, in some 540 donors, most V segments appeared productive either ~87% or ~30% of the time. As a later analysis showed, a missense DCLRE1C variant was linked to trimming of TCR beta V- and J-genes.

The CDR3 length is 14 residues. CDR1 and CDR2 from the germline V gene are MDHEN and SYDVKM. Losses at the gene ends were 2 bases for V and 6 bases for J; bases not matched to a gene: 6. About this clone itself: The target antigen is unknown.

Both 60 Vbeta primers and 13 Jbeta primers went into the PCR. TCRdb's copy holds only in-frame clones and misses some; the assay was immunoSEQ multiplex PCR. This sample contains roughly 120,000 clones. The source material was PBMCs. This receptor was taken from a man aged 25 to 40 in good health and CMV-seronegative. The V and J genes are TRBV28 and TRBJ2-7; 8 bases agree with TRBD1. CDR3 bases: TGTGCCAGCAGTTTACAGGGACAGGAGTGCGAGCAGTACTTC. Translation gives CASSLQGQECEQYF.